Shown below are 29 T cell receptor beta chains from a single sample sequenced in a study of beta chain features in type 1 diabetes. Since all of the isolated RNA was reverse transcribed, expressed TCRB transcripts were what got sequenced. Profiling relied on immunoSEQ multiplex PCR, and the TCRdb table lists in-frame clones only, not all of them. The data show about 290,000 clones, 8% seen once. The sample consisted of central memory CD4+ T cells from blood. Receptors originate from a woman aged 18-35 years in good health.

This clone was recorded a few times. V and J are TRBV18 and TRBJ1-6; weak D call: TRBD1 (6 bases). The CDR3 covers 14 residues. V was cut by 6 bases and J by 9 bases, with 15 bases left in between. Per the germline V gene, CDR1 is KGHSH and CDR2 is LQKENI. The chain's CDR3 is CASSPEGGRSPLHF. The CDR3 DNA is TGTGCCAGCTCCCCCGAGGGGGGGCGTTCACCCCTCCACTTT.

The table lists this clone with a few counts. The V call is TRBV7-2, the J call TRBJ1-2, with D maybe TRBD1 (5 bases). V lost 3 bases and J 8 bases, leaving 16 bases between the germline ends. Germline CDR1 SGHTA, CDR2 FQGNSA. The length of the CDR3 is 14 residues. The CDR3 loop is CASSLPGLPGGYTF. The CDR3 nucleotides are TGTGCCAGCAGCTTGCCAGGGCTTCCTGGCGGCTACACCTTC.

In its sample, this clone was seen many times. This chain links TRBV6-5 with TRBJ1-1; 7 bases agree with TRBD1. J gave up 4 bases and V 5 bases, and 4 bases lay outside the gene matches. The germline gives CDR1 MNHEY, CDR2 SVGAGI. This CDR3 spans 13 amino acids. CDR3 sequence reads: CASSRQGVTEAFF. The DNA of the CDR3 is TGTGCCAGCAGTAGACAGGGAGTCACTGAAGCTTTCTTT.

This clone was detected many times. The genes are TRBV18 and TRBJ1-2; D ambiguous. Deletions cut 2 bases from V and 7 bases from J, with 11 bases between. CDR1 and CDR2 (germline): KGHSH, LQKENI. The CDR3 contains 13 residues. The CDR3 DNA is TGTGCCAGCTCACCATCCAGCGGGGTTGGCTACACCTTC. Protein sequence: CASSPSSGVGYTF.

The gene calls are TRBV7-6 and TRBJ2-3; possible D gene TRBD2, 6 bases. The CDR3 has 15 residues. Per the germline V gene, CDR1 is SGHVS and CDR2 is FNYEAQ. V gave up 5 bases and J gave up 1 base, with 13 bases separating them. The CDR3 DNA reads as TGTGCCAGCAGCCCAAGAGGAGGGGGCACAGATACGCAGTATTTT. It codes for CASSPRGGGTDTQYF.

The table lists this clone with many counts. The CDR3 is CASSLTGAGNTIYF. CDR3 in DNA: TGTGCCAGCAGCTTGACAGGGGCTGGAAACACCATATATTTT. The rearrangement links TRBV5-6 to TRBJ1-3; 7 bases match TRBD1. Germline V gene data show CDR1 as SGHDT and CDR2 as YYEEEE. J gave up 2 bases and V 1 base, and 0 bases lay outside the gene matches. This CDR3 has 14 amino acids.

In this sample, this clone turned up a few times. This chain joins TRBV7-9 and TRBJ1-6; no reliable D call. Germline V gene data show CDR1 as SEHNR and CDR2 as FQNEAQ (reference sequence). The CDR3 loop spans 15 amino acids. The V and J ends lost 2 bases and 7 bases respectively, with 12 bases between them. The CDR3 bases are TGTGCCAGCAGCTTATCTTCTAGTGCCAATTCACCCCTCCACTTT. Encoded protein: CASSLSSSANSPLHF.

This clone has only a few counts. V is TRBV7-2 and J is TRBJ2-5; 7 nucleotides agree with TRBD1. The V gene end was trimmed by 1 base and the J gene end by 5 bases; junction bases not matched to a gene: 13. This CDR3 is built from 17 residues. Germline loops: CDR1 SGHTA, CDR2 FQGNSA. The chain's CDR3 is CASSLDPRQGKGETQYF. In nucleotides, the CDR3 is TGTGCCAGCAGCTTAGACCCCCGACAGGGTAAAGGGGAGACCCAGTACTTC.

This clone occurred a few times. The same CDR3 is also encoded by other DNA sequences in this sample. The chain joins TRBV18 to TRBJ1-1; TRBD1 is a possible D gene (5 bases). CDR1 and CDR2 from the germline V gene are KGHSH and LQKENI. The CDR3 is 14 amino acids. V dropped 1 base and J dropped 1 base, with 7 bases sitting between them. CDR3 protein: CASSPLGGNTEAFF. The CDR3 DNA reads TGTGCCAGCTCACCACTTGGGGGGAACACTGAAGCTTTCTTT. Looking up the rest from reference TRBV18 and TRBJ1-1 gives the full variable domain: NAGVMQNPRHLVRRRGQEARLRCSPMKGHSHVYWYRQLPEEGLKFMVYLQKENIIDESGMPKERFSAEFPKEGPSILRIQQVVRGDSAAYFCASSPLGGNTEAFFGQGTRLTVV.

This clone was observed a handful of times. The chain joins TRBV18 to TRBJ1-1; TRBD1 is a possible D gene (6 bases). The germline V gene encodes CDR1 KGHSH and CDR2 LQKENI. V gave up 6 bases and J gave up 0 bases, with 11 bases separating them. The CDR3 extends over 14 amino acids. The CDR3 DNA follows: TGTGCCAGCTCGGACAGCCTCATGAACACTGAAGCTTTCTTT. Translating gives CASSDSLMNTEAFF.

This clone has a handful of counts. This rearrangement joins TRBV28 to TRBJ2-2; tentatively, D is TRBD1 or TRBD2 (6 bases each). The CDR3 totals 14 residues. Germline V gene data show CDR1 as MDHEN and CDR2 as SYDVKM. The ends were cut back, 7 bases at V and 3 bases at J, with 12 bases in the middle. The CDR3 DNA sequence: TGTGCCAGCACGGAGGGGGGAGACACCGGGGAGCTGTTTTTT. Protein product: CASTEGGDTGELFF.

In its sample, this clone was seen many times. This sequence joins TRBV19 and TRBJ2-1; TRBD1 is a possible D gene (6 bases). Germline CDR1 is LNHDA and CDR2 is SQIVND (reference sequence). The CDR3 loop spans 13 amino acids. With 5 bases removed from V and 6 bases from J, the gap between germline ends came to 11 bases. The CDR3: CASSDTGFNEQFF. The DNA for the CDR3 is TGTGCCAGTAGTGATACAGGGTTCAATGAGCAGTTCTTC.

This clone showed up just a few times. The rearrangement joins TRBV6-6 to TRBJ2-1; 7 bases are shared with TRBD2. This CDR3 spans 15 amino acids. Germline trimming cut 4 bases from V and 5 bases from J; bases unmatched to any gene: 8. From germline, CDR1 is MNHNY and CDR2 SVGAGI (reference sequence). This CDR3 is CASSFPGLKNNEQFF. The CDR3 nucleotides are TGTGCCAGCAGTTTTCCGGGACTAAAGAACAATGAGCAGTTCTTC.

The gene calls are TRBV7-6 and TRBJ1-3; 9 bases align to TRBD1. Germline V gives CDR1 SGHVS, CDR2 FNYEAQ. CDR3 length: 15 residues. V dropped 5 bases and J dropped 2; count of bases not matched to a gene: 4. The CDR3 nucleotides read TGTGCCAGCAGCCGAACAGGGGGCACTGGAAACACCATATATTTT. This encodes CASSRTGGTGNTIYF.

This clone was counted at least ten times. The chain is built from TRBV27 and TRBJ2-5, with 8 bases fitting TRBD1. V was pared by 6 bases and J by 3 bases, with 3 bases of the junction left unmatched. CDR1 is MNHEY and CDR2 is SMNVEV in the germline V gene (reference sequence). This CDR3 has 13 residues. The CDR3 sequence is CASSGQGKETQYF. Here the CDR3 DNA reads TGTGCCAGCAGCGGACAGGGCAAAGAGACCCAGTACTTC.

Ten or more counts support this clone. The gene calls are TRBV9 and TRBJ1-3, with D unresolved. The CDR3 extends over 14 amino acids. Between the trimmed V and J ends, which lost 0 bases and 5 bases, there was a span of 9 bases. The V gene's germline CDR1 is SGDLS and CDR2 YYNGEE. This chain's CDR3 is CASSVDVARNTIYF. The DNA for the CDR3 is TGTGCCAGCAGCGTAGACGTAGCACGAAACACCATATATTTT.

The chain uses TRBV9 and TRBJ2-5, with D perhaps TRBD1 or TRBD2 (5 bases each). CDR1 and CDR2 (germline): SGDLS, YYNGEE. The CDR3 contains 15 residues. V was pared by 3 bases and J by 4 bases, with 16 bases between. The CDR3 reads CASSAGLGQGETQYF. The CDR3 DNA sequence: TGTGCCAGCAGCGCCGGACTGGGCCAGGGAGAGACCCAGTACTTC. The complete variable domain, with remaining parts taken from reference TRBV9 and TRBJ2-5, reads DSGVTQTPKHLITATGQRVTLRCSPRSGDLSVYWYQQSLDQGLQFLIQYYNGEERAKGNILERFSAQQFPDLHSELNLSSLELGDSALYFCASSAGLGQGETQYFGPGTRLLVL.

This clone was recorded a few times. The chain recombines TRBV28 with TRBJ1-1; 7 bases match TRBD1. Germline assignment: CDR1 MDHEN and CDR2 SYDVKM. Trimming took 2 bases from V and 5 from J; bases not matched to a gene: 5. The CDR3 consists of 14 residues. CDR3 amino acids: CASSLNRGGTEAFF. The CDR3 DNA reads as TGTGCCAGCAGTTTAAACAGGGGAGGGACTGAAGCTTTCTTT. The entire variable domain, with the rest obtained from reference TRBV28 and TRBJ1-1, is as follows: DVKVTQSSRYLVKRTGEKVFLECVQDMDHENMFWYRQDPGLGLRLIYFSYDVKMKEKGDIPEGYSVSREKKERFSLILESASTNQTSMYLCASSLNRGGTEAFFGQGTRLTVV.

The J gene is TRBJ2-5, the V gene TRBV14, with TRBD1 identical over 7 bases. Germline CDR1 is SGHDN and CDR2 is FVKESK. The CDR3 runs to 15 residues. The trim removed 1 base at V and 5 bases at J, leaving 7 bases unmatched. This CDR3 is CASSQAAQGLETQYF. CDR3 bases: TGTGCCAGCAGCCAAGCGGCACAGGGGCTCGAGACCCAGTACTTC.

This clone was seen ten or more times. J is TRBJ2-7 and V is TRBV7-2; D is unclear. CDR1 and CDR2 from the germline V gene are SGHTA and FQGNSA. This CDR3 comprises 16 residues. Trimming took off 2 bases at V and 6 bases at J, with 20 bases between the two ends. The CDR3 reads CASSLRPLQGRFEQYF. Here the CDR3 DNA reads TGTGCCAGCAGCTTAAGGCCGCTACAAGGGCGATTCGAGCAGTACTTC.

The chain carries TRBV14 and TRBJ2-1; 12 bases are a match to TRBD1. The J segment lost 7 bases and the V segment lost 3 bases, leaving 4 bases of the junction unmatched. Germline V gene data show CDR1 as SGHDN and CDR2 as FVKESK. The CDR3 totals 15 residues. The CDR3 is CASSQGQGAGNEQFF. CDR3 sequence (DNA): TGTGCCAGCAGCCAGGGACAGGGGGCCGGGAATGAGCAGTTCTTC.

This clone was seen a few times. The V gene is TRBV27, the J gene TRBJ2-1; D is perhaps TRBD1 (5 bases). V was trimmed by 6 bases and J by 7 bases, leaving 13 bases between them. Germline V gene sequence: CDR1 MNHEY, CDR2 SMNVEV (reference sequence). The CDR3 consists of 13 residues. As DNA, the CDR3 is TGTGCCAGCAGAAAGACAGTACCGAATGAGCAGTTCTTC. Amino acids: CASRKTVPNEQFF.

The chain carries TRBV7-9 and TRBJ2-1, with D unresolved. The CDR3 runs 9 residues. The germline V gene has CDR1 SEHNR and CDR2 FQNEAQ (reference sequence). V lost 11 bases to trimming and J lost 10 bases, with 9 bases between them. The CDR3 spells CAYGSEQFF. DNA of the CDR3: TGTGCCTATGGGTCGGAGCAGTTCTTC.

A few counts support this clone. This chain connects TRBV12-2 to TRBJ1-6. TRBV12-2 is given as a pseudogene. This CDR3 contains 18 residues. The CDR3 here is CASRWRGQTLSYNSPLHF. The CDR3 DNA reads as TGTGCAAGTCGCTGGAGGGGACAAACCCTCTCCTATAATTCACCCCTCCACTTT.

This chain connects TRBV30 to TRBJ1-1; tentatively, D is TRBD1 (6 bases). This CDR3 contains 13 residues. Germline CDR1 GTSNPN, CDR2 SVGIG (reference sequence). Trimming shortened V by 7 bases and J by 4 bases, and 16 bases separated the two germline ends. DNA of the CDR3: TGTGCCTCCGACCCGACAGGCGGCACTGAAGCTTTCTTT. This translates into CASDPTGGTEAFF.

This clone was detected only a few times. V usage is TRBV5-1 and J usage is TRBJ2-3, with D uncertain. The V gene's germline CDR1 is SGHRS and CDR2 YFSETQ. Trimming stripped 3 bases from V and 4 bases from J, with 9 bases between. CDR3 length equals 13 residues. Written as DNA, the CDR3 is TGCGCCAGCAGCTCGCAGGTGTCAGATACGCAGTATTTT. Protein: CASSSQVSDTQYF.

Turning to this clone: This may come from a read error, since a much larger clone is one base off. The CDR3 DNA is TGTGCCAGCAGCTTAATGAGCACAGATACGCAGTATTTT. Protein sequence: CASSLMSTDTQYF. The chain links TRBV7-2 to TRBJ2-3; D remains ambiguous. V dropped 2 bases and J dropped 0 bases, with 3 bases sitting between them. This CDR3 is built from 13 residues. Germline V gene lookup returns CDR1 SGHTA and CDR2 FQGNSA.

V usage is TRBV11-3 and J usage is TRBJ2-7; tentatively, D is TRBD1 or TRBD2 (5 bases each). In germline, CDR1 is SGHNT, CDR2 YENEEA. CDR3 length: 15 amino acids. The V gene lost 5 bases and the J gene lost 3 bases, with 17 bases spanning the gap. The DNA for the CDR3 is TGTGCCAGCAGCCAATACCGGGACCTAAGCTACGAGCAGTACTTC. Its translation is CASSQYRDLSYEQYF.

This clone was seen only a few times. The rearrangement links TRBV14 to TRBJ2-7, with 9 bases that match TRBD2. From germline, CDR1 is SGHDN and CDR2 FVKESK. The V segment lost 3 bases and the J segment 5 bases; nucleotides outside the gene matches: 11. The CDR3 length is 16 residues. The CDR3 coding sequence is TGTGCCAGCAGCCAGGCCCTAGCGGGGATGGGCCACGAGCAGTACTTC. It is translated as CASSQALAGMGHEQYF.